A selection of T cell receptor beta chains follows, all from one sample in a study of blood T cell repertoires in COVID-19. The protocol was immunoSEQ multiplex PCR, while the TCRdb copy is restricted to in-frame clones and leaves out a portion. The table lists over 130,000 clones, roughly 80% of them singletons. The sequenced material came from peripheral blood. These receptors were taken from a woman between 50 and 59 years old with active or convalescent COVID-19. CDR3s include the opening cysteine and the closing phenylalanine or tryptophan. D genes are given only for firm matches. Only some rows state a clone size, as once, few, many or a class for expanded clones.

J gene	V gene	D gene	clone size	CDR3 protein	CDR3 DNA
TRBJ1-1	TRBV6-5	TRBD1	.	CASSSLVGTGGAAFF	TGTGCCAGCAGTTCCCTGGTCGGGACAGGGGGGGCAGCTTTCTTT
TRBJ1-4	TRBV3-1/TRBV3-2	.	.	CASSPHSGLTNEKLFF	TGTGCCAGCAGTCCCCACTCAGGGTTAACTAATGAAAAACTGTTTTTT
TRBJ2-5	TRBV3-1/TRBV3-2	.	.	CASSQDRETQYF	TGTGCCAGCAGCCAAGATCGGGAGACCCAGTACTTC
TRBJ2-7	TRBV4-3	.	.	CASSPRPGDSSYEQYF	TGCGCCAGCAGCCCCAGACCCGGTGACTCCTCCTACGAGCAGTACTTC
TRBJ2-1	TRBV5-8	TRBD2	few	CASSLEAGAESEQFF	TGTGCCAGCAGCTTGGAGGCGGGAGCGGAAAGTGAGCAGTTCTTC
TRBJ1-2	TRBV19	TRBD1	once	CASSIPGQGMNGYTF	TGTGCCAGTAGTATCCCTGGACAGGGGATGAATGGCTACACCTTC
TRBJ2-7	TRBV6-2/TRBV6-3	.	.	CASSYSSGLPVFYEQYF	TGTGCCAGCAGTTACTCGTCAGGCCTCCCGGTTTTCTACGAGCAGTACTTC
TRBJ2-1	TRBV7-2	TRBD2	.	CASSSTSGDHNEQFF	TGTGCCAGCAGCTCGACTAGCGGAGATCACAATGAGCAGTTCTTC
TRBJ1-2	TRBV29-1	TRBD1	few	CSVGVGTGDGYTF	TGCAGCGTTGGGGTCGGGACAGGGGATGGCTACACCTTC
TRBJ1-2	TRBV10-3	.	.	CAISGGSGTNYGYTF	TGTGCCATCAGTGGGGGGAGCGGGACAAACTATGGCTACACCTTC
TRBJ2-7	TRBV6-5	.	.	CAGQQGGLGEQYF	TGTGCCGGTCAACAGGGCGGCCTGGGAGAGCAGTACTTC
TRBJ1-1	TRBV7-2	TRBD1	few	CASSYGQGARYAEAFF	TGTGCCAGCAGCTACGGACAGGGGGCGCGATATGCTGAAGCTTTCTTT
TRBJ2-7	TRBV27	TRBD1	few	CASSPTYRGPYEQYF	TGTGCCAGCAGTCCCACCTACAGGGGTCCCTACGAGCAGTACTTC
TRBJ2-4	TRBV11-1	.	once	CASSHSFGRESIQYF	TGTGCCAGCAGCCATTCCTTCGGTCGAGAAAGCATTCAGTACTTC
TRBJ2-1	TRBV12-5	TRBD2	.	CASGEGLAGNNEQFF	TGTGCTAGTGGTGAGGGACTAGCGGGGAACAATGAGCAGTTCTTC
TRBJ1-1	TRBV5-4	.	.	CASSFVFVNGNTEAFF	TGTGCCAGCAGCTTTGTTTTTGTAAACGGGAACACTGAAGCTTTCTTT
TRBJ2-7	TRBV9	TRBD2	.	CASSVVGLAGSEQYF	TGTGCCAGCAGCGTAGTAGGACTAGCGGGAAGCGAGCAGTACTTC
TRBJ1-1	TRBV28	.	.	CASRAGLNTEAFF	TGTGCCAGCAGGGCGGGGTTGAACACTGAAGCTTTCTTT
TRBJ1-5	TRBV6-1	.	once	CASSEASRADLLNQPQHF	TGTGCCAGCAGTGAAGCTTCGAGGGCGGATTTACTCAATCAGCCCCAGCATTTT
TRBJ1-1	TRBV7-3	.	.	CASSLTRGMNTEAFF	TGTGCCAGCAGCTTAACAAGAGGGATGAACACTGAAGCTTTCTTT
TRBJ2-3	TRBV9	TRBD2	.	CASSAGTSGDTQYF	TGTGCCAGCAGCGCCGGGACTAGCGGAGATACGCAGTATTTT
TRBJ2-2	TRBV12-3/TRBV12-4	.	.	CASRRNTGELFF	TGTGCCAGCAGGAGGAACACCGGGGAGCTGTTTTTT
TRBJ1-5	TRBV2	.	.	CASRVEGIEGGQPQHF	TGTGCCAGCCGGGTAGAAGGGATCGAAGGAGGCCAGCCCCAGCATTTT
TRBJ1-3	TRBV30	.	.	CAWRKGARNTIYF	TGTGCCTGGAGGAAAGGAGCCCGAAACACCATATATTTT
TRBJ2-7	TRBV7-2	TRBD2	.	CASSLGVVAGFEQYF	TGTGCCAGCAGCCTAGGGGTAGTAGCGGGGTTCGAGCAGTACTTC
TRBJ2-7	TRBV2	TRBD2	.	CASKRESSYEQYF	TGTGCCAGCAAGCGGGAGAGCTCCTACGAGCAGTACTTC
TRBJ2-3	TRBV18	.	.	CASSPQGRPDTQYF	TGTGCCAGCTCACCACAGGGGCGGCCAGATACGCAGTATTTT
TRBJ1-4	TRBV7-2	TRBD1	.	CASSPNRGNEKLFF	TGTGCCAGCAGCCCCAACAGGGGAAATGAAAAACTGTTTTTT
TRBJ1-1	TRBV7-8	TRBD1	.	CASSVTGGRAFF	TGTGCCAGCAGCGTGACAGGGGGTCGGGCTTTCTTT
TRBJ1-1	TRBV7-9	TRBD1	.	CASSFPGQGAEAFF	TGTGCCAGCAGCTTCCCGGGACAGGGGGCTGAAGCTTTCTTT
TRBJ2-2	TRBV6-4	TRBD1	.	CASSKTGTGFTGELFF	TGTGCCAGCAGTAAAACCGGGACAGGGTTCACCGGGGAGCTGTTTTTT
TRBJ1-1	TRBV5-1	.	.	CASSLEAALRTEAFF	TGCGCCAGCAGCTTGGAAGCTGCGCTTCGCACTGAAGCTTTCTTT
TRBJ1-1	TRBV18	.	.	CASSLSGGDTEAFF	TGTGCCAGCTCCCTATCGGGGGGGGACACTGAAGCTTTCTTT
TRBJ1-6	TRBV9	.	.	CASSVESYNSPLHF	TGTGCCAGCAGCGTAGAGAGTTATAATTCACCCCTCCACTTT
TRBJ1-5	TRBV30	.	.	CAWSPVGGINQPQHF	TGTGCCTGGAGCCCCGTAGGCGGAATCAATCAGCCCCAGCATTTT
TRBJ2-7	TRBV4-2	TRBD2	.	CASSQDGTSYSEQYF	TGTGCCAGCAGCCAAGATGGGACTAGCTACTCCGAGCAGTACTTC
TRBJ2-1	TRBV6-2/TRBV6-3	TRBD2	.	CASSYLGLAGASSYNEQFF	TGTGCCAGCAGTTACCTCGGACTAGCGGGGGCCAGCTCCTACAATGAGCAGTTCTTC
TRBJ1-1	TRBV5-1	.	once	CASSLPRADTEAFF	TGCGCCAGCAGCTTGCCGCGGGCCGACACTGAAGCTTTCTTT
TRBJ2-5	TRBV4-2	.	.	CASSQFRKETQYF	TGTGCCAGCAGCCAATTCAGAAAAGAGACCCAGTACTTC
TRBJ2-7	TRBV15	.	.	CATSRGQGGNGQYF	TGTGCCACCAGCAGAGGGCAGGGGGGAAACGGGCAGTACTTC
TRBJ2-2	TRBV9	.	once	CASSVEGLTGELFF	TGTGCCAGCAGCGTAGAAGGACTGACCGGGGAGCTGTTTTTT
TRBJ2-2	TRBV4-3	.	few	CASSQDGQNTGELFF	TGCGCCAGCAGCCAAGATGGACAGAACACCGGGGAGCTGTTTTTT